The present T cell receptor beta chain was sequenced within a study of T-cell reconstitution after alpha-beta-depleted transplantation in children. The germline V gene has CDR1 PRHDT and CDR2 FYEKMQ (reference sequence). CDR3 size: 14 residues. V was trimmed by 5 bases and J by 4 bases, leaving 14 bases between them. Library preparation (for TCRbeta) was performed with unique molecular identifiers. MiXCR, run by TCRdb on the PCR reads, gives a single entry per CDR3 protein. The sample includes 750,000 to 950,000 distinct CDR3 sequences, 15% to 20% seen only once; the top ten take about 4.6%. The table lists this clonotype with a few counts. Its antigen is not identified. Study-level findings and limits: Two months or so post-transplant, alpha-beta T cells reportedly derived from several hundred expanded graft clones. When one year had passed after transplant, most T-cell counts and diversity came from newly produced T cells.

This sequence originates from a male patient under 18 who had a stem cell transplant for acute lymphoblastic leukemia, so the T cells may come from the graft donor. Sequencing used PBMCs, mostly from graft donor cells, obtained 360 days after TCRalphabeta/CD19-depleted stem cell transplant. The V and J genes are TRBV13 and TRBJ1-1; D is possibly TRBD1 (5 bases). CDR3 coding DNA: TGTGCCAGCAGCCCCCCGTTGACAGCCACTGAAGCTTTCTTT. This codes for CASSPPLTATEAFF. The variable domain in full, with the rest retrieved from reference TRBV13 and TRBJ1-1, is AAGVIQSPRHLIKEKRETATLKCYPIPRHDTVYWYQQGPGQDPQFLISFYEKMQSDKGSIPDRFSAQQFSDYHSELNMSSLELGDSALYFCASSPPLTATEAFFGQGTRLTVV.